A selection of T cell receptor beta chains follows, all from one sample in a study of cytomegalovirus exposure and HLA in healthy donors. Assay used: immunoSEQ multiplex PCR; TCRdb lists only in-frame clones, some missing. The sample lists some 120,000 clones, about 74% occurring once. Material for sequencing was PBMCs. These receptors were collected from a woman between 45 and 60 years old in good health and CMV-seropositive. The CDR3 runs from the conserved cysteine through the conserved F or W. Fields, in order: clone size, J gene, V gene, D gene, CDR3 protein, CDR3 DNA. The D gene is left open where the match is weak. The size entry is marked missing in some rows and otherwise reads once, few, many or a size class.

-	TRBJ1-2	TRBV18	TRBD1	CASSRGDRDYGYTF	TGTGCCAGCTCCCGCGGGGACAGGGACTATGGCTACACCTTC
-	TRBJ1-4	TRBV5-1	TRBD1	CASSGRQGTTNEKLFF	TGCGCCAGCAGCGGACGACAGGGGACCACTAATGAAAAACTGTTTTTT
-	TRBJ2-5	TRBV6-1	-	CASSEFSFETQYF	TGTGCCAGCAGTGAATTCAGTTTCGAGACCCAGTACTTC
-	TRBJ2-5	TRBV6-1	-	CASGVIVRDGTQYF	TGTGCCAGCGGAGTAATCGTGCGGGACGGGACCCAGTACTTC
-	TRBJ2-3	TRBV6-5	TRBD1	CASSGQGLGTDTQYF	TGTGCCAGCAGTGGACAGGGATTGGGAACAGATACGCAGTATTTT
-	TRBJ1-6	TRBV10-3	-	CAISDSVTNSPLHF	TGTGCCATCAGTGATTCAGTAACAAATTCACCCCTCCACTTT
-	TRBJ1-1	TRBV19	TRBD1	CASWAGTGGFTEAFF	TGTGCCTCCTGGGCCGGGACAGGGGGCTTTACTGAAGCTTTCTTT
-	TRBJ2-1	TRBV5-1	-	CASSLIPGENEQFF	TGCGCCAGCAGCTTAATTCCAGGGGAGAATGAGCAGTTCTTC
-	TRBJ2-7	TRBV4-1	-	CASSQAPGDSYEQYF	TGCGCCAGCAGCCAAGCGCCAGGGGACTCCTACGAGCAGTACTTC
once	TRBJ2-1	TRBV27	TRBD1	CASSRQGGYNEQFF	TGTGCCAGCAGCAGACAGGGTGGCTACAATGAGCAGTTCTTC
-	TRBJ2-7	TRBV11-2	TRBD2	CASSLEWGGEVTSYEQYF	TGTGCCAGCAGCTTAGAGTGGGGGGGAGAGGTCACTTCCTACGAGCAGTACTTC
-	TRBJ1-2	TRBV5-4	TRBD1	CASSPTPSGQVTANYGYTF	TGTGCCAGCAGCCCGACCCCCTCGGGACAGGTCACAGCTAACTATGGCTACACCTTC
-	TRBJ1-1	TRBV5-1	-	CASSLRGEAFF	TGCGCCAGCAGCTTGCGGGGGGAAGCTTTCTTT
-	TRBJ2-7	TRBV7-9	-	CASSLVISGRYEQYF	TGTGCCAGCAGCTTAGTAATTTCAGGGCGCTACGAGCAGTACTTC
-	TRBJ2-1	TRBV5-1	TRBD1	CASSSQTGGVGSYNEQFF	TGCGCCAGCAGCTCACAGACAGGGGGCGTCGGCTCCTACAATGAGCAGTTCTTC
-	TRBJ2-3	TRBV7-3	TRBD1	CASSPQGGTQYF	TGTGCCAGCAGCCCACAGGGGGGTACGCAGTATTTT
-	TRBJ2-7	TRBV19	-	CASSMGGHSYEQYF	TGTGCCAGTAGTATGGGGGGGCACTCCTACGAGCAGTACTTC
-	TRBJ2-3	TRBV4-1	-	CASSQETSTDTQYF	TGCGCCAGCAGCCAGGAGACTAGCACAGATACGCAGTATTTT
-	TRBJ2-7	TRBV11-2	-	CASSLESYEQYF	TGTGCCAGCAGCTTGGAGTCCTACGAGCAGTACTTC
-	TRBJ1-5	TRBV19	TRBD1	CASSTDRGGNQPQHF	TGTGCCAGTAGTACGGACAGGGGAGGCAATCAGCCCCAGCATTTT
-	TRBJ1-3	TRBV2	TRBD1	CASRDRVTGNTIYF	TGTGCCAGCAGAGACAGGGTCACTGGAAACACCATATATTTT
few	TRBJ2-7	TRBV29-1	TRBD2	CSVEDHGGKGYEQYF	TGCAGCGTTGAAGATCACGGGGGGAAAGGATACGAGCAGTACTTC
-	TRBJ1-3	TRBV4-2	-	CASSPGSSGNTIYF	TGTGCCAGCAGCCCCGGGAGCTCTGGAAACACCATATATTTT
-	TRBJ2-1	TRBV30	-	CAWSVWASPGYNEQFF	TGTGCCTGGAGTGTGTGGGCGTCACCTGGCTACAATGAGCAGTTCTTC
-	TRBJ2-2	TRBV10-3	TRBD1	CATGQGAGGELFF	TGTGCCACCGGACAGGGGGCCGGCGGGGAGCTGTTTTTT
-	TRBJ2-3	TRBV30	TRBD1	CAWSVTGDTQYF	TGTGCCTGGAGTGTGACAGGGGATACGCAGTATTTT
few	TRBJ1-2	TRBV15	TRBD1	CATSRDEGARPVGGYTF	TGTGCCACCAGCAGAGATGAGGGGGCGCGCCCCGTTGGTGGCTACACCTTC
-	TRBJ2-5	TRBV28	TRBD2	CASSLQAGGLLNQETQYF	TGTGCCAGCAGTTTACAAGCGGGGGGGCTTTTGAACCAAGAGACCCAGTACTTC
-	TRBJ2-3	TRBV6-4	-	CASSYEFSTDTQYF	TGTGCCAGCAGTTACGAGTTTAGCACAGATACGCAGTATTTT
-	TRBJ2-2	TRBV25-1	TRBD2	CASSEFGGVTGELFF	TGTGCCAGCAGTGAATTCGGGGGGGTGACCGGGGAGCTGTTTTTT
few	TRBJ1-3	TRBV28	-	CASSLRDTSGNTIYF	TGTGCCAGCAGCCTCCGGGACACCTCTGGAAACACCATATATTTT